These 20 T cell receptor beta chains originate from one sample sequenced in a study of T-cell reconstitution after alpha-beta-depleted transplantation in children. Unique molecular identifiers tagged the TCRbeta library. Using its own MiXCR run on the PCR reads, TCRdb lists one record per CDR3 protein. The profile covers 700,000 to 950,000 distinct CDR3 sequences, with roughly 16% appearing a single time and approximately 5% taken by the ten largest. Sequenced here: PBMCs, mostly from graft donor cells, sampled 360 days after TCRalphabeta/CD19-depleted stem cell transplant. The receptor set was obtained from a male patient younger than 18 who had a stem cell transplant for acute lymphoblastic leukemia, so the T cells may come from the graft donor.

This clonotype has a handful of counts. V usage is TRBV5-1 and J usage is TRBJ1-5; possible D gene TRBD1, 5 bases. V dropped 4 bases and J dropped 5 bases, with 16 bases sitting between them. The CDR3 loop spans 15 amino acids. Germline V lookup: CDR1 SGHRS, CDR2 YFSETQ. CDR3 sequence: CASSPGPRPDQPQHF. The DNA of the CDR3 is TGCGCCAGCAGCCCGGGACCTCGGCCCGATCAGCCCCAGCATTTT. Variable domain in full (rest from reference TRBV5-1 and TRBJ1-5): KAGVTQTPRYLIKTRGQQVTLSCSPISGHRSVSWYQQTPGQGLQFLFEYFSETQRNKGNFPGRFSGRQFSNSRSEMNVSTLELGDSALYLCASSPGPRPDQPQHFGDGTRLSIL.

This clonotype has more than one count but fewer than ten. The chain couples TRBV7-9 to TRBJ2-7; D gene uncertain. This CDR3 comprises 13 residues. Trimming took off 3 bases at V and 4 bases at J, with 10 bases between the two ends. CDR1 and CDR2 (germline): SEHNR, FQNEAQ (reference sequence). CDR3: CASSFYSIYEQYF. CDR3 in DNA: TGTGCCAGCAGCTTTTACTCTATATACGAGCAGTACTTC.

This clonotype showed up just a few times. The V and J genes are TRBV20-1 and TRBJ1-2; D perhaps matches TRBD1 (5 bases). This CDR3 is 13 amino acids long. The germline V and J ends were trimmed by 3 bases and 4 bases, with 12 bases remaining between them. CDR1 and CDR2 (germline): DFQATT, SNEGSKA (reference sequence). The CDR3 DNA follows: TGCAGTGCTAGTTCTGGCAGGGTCTATGGCTACACCTTC. Translated, it gives CSASSGRVYGYTF.

This clonotype was observed many times. The chain couples TRBV5-1 to TRBJ2-1, with 14 bases matching TRBD2. Germline CDR1 reads SGHRS; CDR2 reads YFSETQ. CDR3 length: 17 amino acids. Unmatched junction bases numbered 5, after V lost 3 bases and J lost 3 bases. The CDR3 here is CASSWGLAGADYNEQFF. The DNA of the CDR3 is TGCGCCAGCAGCTGGGGACTAGCGGGAGCGGACTACAATGAGCAGTTCTTC.

This clonotype was seen at least ten times. The J gene is TRBJ1-1, the V gene TRBV20-1; TRBD1 agrees at 10 bases. V was pared by 6 bases and J by 10 bases, with 5 bases of the junction left unmatched. Germline V gene data show CDR1 as DFQATT and CDR2 as SNEGSKA (reference sequence). The CDR3 spans 11 residues. DNA for the CDR3: TGCAGTGCCATCGACAGGGGGCCAGCTTTCTTT. Its protein is CSAIDRGPAFF.

The gene calls are TRBV7-3 and TRBJ2-5; D may be TRBD2 (6 bases). Per germline, CDR1 SGHTA and CDR2 FQGTGA. The CDR3 consists of 13 residues. The V end was cut by 4 bases, the J end by 4 bases, with 10 bases between. The CDR3 reads CASSSSSVETQYF. The CDR3 DNA is TGTGCCAGCAGCTCCTCTAGCGTAGAGACCCAGTACTTC. Supplemented by reference TRBV7-3 and TRBJ2-5, the full variable domain reads GAGVSQTPSNKVTEKGKYVELRCDPISGHTALYWYRQSLGQGPEFLIYFQGTGAADDSGLPNDRFFAVRPEGSVSTLKIQRTERGDSAVYLCASSSSSVETQYFGPGTRLLVL.

This chain connects TRBV6-5 to TRBJ2-7; D gene uncertain. The ends were cut back, 2 bases at V and 9 bases at J, with 8 bases in the middle. The CDR3 extends over 11 amino acids. Germline CDR1 and CDR2: MNHEY and SVGAGI. The DNA of the CDR3 is TGTGCCAGCAGTTACGGGTTGGTGCAGTACTTC. As protein: CASSYGLVQYF.

This clonotype occurred a few times. Here the CDR3 reads CASSLDRQGSHTF. The CDR3 DNA is TGCGCCAGCAGCTTGGATCGACAGGGATCCCACACCTTC. The genes are TRBV5-1 and TRBJ1-2; TRBD1 matches at 7 bases. The CDR3 runs 13 residues. Germline V gene data show CDR1 as SGHRS and CDR2 as YFSETQ. The V gene end was trimmed by 0 bases and the J gene end by 12 bases; junction bases not matched to a gene: 8. The complete variable domain, with remaining parts taken from reference TRBV5-1 and TRBJ1-2, reads KAGVTQTPRYLIKTRGQQVTLSCSPISGHRSVSWYQQTPGQGLQFLFEYFSETQRNKGNFPGRFSGRQFSNSRSEMNVSTLELGDSALYLCASSLDRQGSHTFGSGTRLTVV.

There are many counts of this clonotype. The rearrangement links TRBV7-2 to TRBJ2-3; maybe TRBD1 (6 bases). The CDR3 length is 16 residues. Trimming took off 0 bases at V and 5 bases at J, with 15 bases between the two ends. From germline, CDR1 is SGHTA and CDR2 FQGNSA. The DNA for the CDR3 is TGTGCCAGCAGCTTAGCGGGCCAGGGGCCCAAAGATACGCAGTATTTT. Its protein product is CASSLAGQGPKDTQYF.

A few counts support this clonotype. The CDR3 bases are TGTGCCAGCAGCGTCGGACAGGGTATAGGGAATGGTAACTATGGCTACACCTTC. Protein sequence: CASSVGQGIGNGNYGYTF. The chain combines TRBV11-2 with TRBJ1-2, with 8 nucleotides matching TRBD1. V lost 5 bases to trimming and J lost 1 base; unmatched junction nucleotides: 15. Germline CDR1 is SGHAT and CDR2 is FQNNGV. This CDR3 region has 18 residues. The full variable domain, its missing parts supplied by reference TRBV11-2 and TRBJ1-2, is EAGVAQSPRYKIIEKRQSVAFWCNPISGHATLYWYQQILGQGPKLLIQFQNNGVVDDSQLPKDRFSAERLKGVDSTLKIQPAKLEDSAVYLCASSVGQGIGNGNYGYTFGSGTRLTVV.

J is TRBJ2-2 and V is TRBV12-3 or TRBV12-4; D gene unclear. The CDR3 runs to 12 residues. Between the trimmed V and J ends, which lost 8 bases and 3 bases, there was a span of 7 bases. CDR3 in DNA: TGTGCCAGCGATCGAGACACCGGGGAGCTGTTTTTT. Protein product: CASDRDTGELFF.

This clonotype was counted between two and nine times. The genes are TRBV5-1 and TRBJ1-6; perhaps TRBD1 as D (5 bases). The V and J ends lost 4 bases and 4 bases respectively, with 12 bases between them. The germline V gene has CDR1 SGHRS and CDR2 YFSETQ. The CDR3 contains 15 residues. As DNA, the CDR3 is TGCGCCAGCAGCCTTGGGGCGGATTATAATTCACCCCTCCACTTT. Protein product: CASSLGADYNSPLHF.

The chain carries TRBV20-1 and TRBJ2-7; D is possibly TRBD1 or TRBD2 (6 bases each). This CDR3 is built from 14 residues. Germline CDR1 DFQATT, CDR2 SNEGSKA (reference sequence). Between the trimmed V and J ends, which lost 5 bases and 9 bases, there was a span of 23 bases. The CDR3, as DNA: TGCAGTGCTGGCTACAGGGTGGTGACGGAGGGGCAGTACTTC. Translation: CSAGYRVVTEGQYF.

The chain recombines TRBV20-1 with TRBJ1-5; D gene uncertain. This CDR3 spans 16 amino acids. Germline V gives CDR1 DFQATT, CDR2 SNEGSKA (reference sequence). V dropped 0 bases and J dropped 3 bases, with 15 bases sitting between them. CDR3 loop: CSARDPASGSNQPQHF. The CDR3 bases are TGCAGTGCTAGAGATCCGGCGAGCGGATCCAATCAGCCCCAGCATTTT.

The chain employs TRBV20-1 and TRBJ2-5; TRBD2 agrees at 14 bases. The CDR3 contains 17 residues. Per germline, CDR1 DFQATT and CDR2 SNEGSKA (reference sequence). CDR3 residues: CCRWGGLAGVGQETQYF. The CDR3 nucleotides read TGCTGCCGCTGGGGGGGACTAGCGGGAGTTGGGCAAGAGACCCAGTACTTC.

V and J are TRBV15 and TRBJ2-2, with TRBD1 matching 9 bases. In germline, CDR1 is LNHNV, CDR2 YYDKDF (reference sequence). There are 17 residues in the CDR3. The V and J ends lost 1 base and 0 bases, in that order; junction bases with no gene match: 3. In DNA, the CDR3 is TGTGCCACCAGCAGAGCGGGGACAGGGACGAACACCGGGGAGCTGTTTTTT. This encodes CATSRAGTGTNTGELFF.

At least ten counts were recorded for this clonotype. The V gene is TRBV12-3 or TRBV12-4, the J gene TRBJ2-2; D ambiguous. The CDR3 length is 14 residues. Trimming pared 6 bases from V and 6 bases from J, leaving 14 bases between. CDR3 in amino acids: CASSRPRAAGELFF. CDR3 bases: TGTGCCAGCAGCCGTCCAAGGGCGGCCGGGGAGCTGTTTTTT.

The rearrangement links TRBV29-1 to TRBJ1-1, with TRBD1 as a possible D gene (5 bases). The length of the CDR3 is 13 residues. V shed 6 bases and J shed 6 bases, with 17 bases lying between them. Germline V gene data show CDR1 as SQVTM and CDR2 as ANQGSEA. The CDR3 sequence: CSVEKVGGPEAFF. DNA of the CDR3: TGCAGCGTCGAGAAAGTTGGGGGACCTGAAGCTTTCTTT.

This clonotype was counted between two and nine times. J is TRBJ2-1 and V is TRBV12-3 or TRBV12-4; 14 bases map to TRBD2. Germline trimming cut 7 bases from V and 8 bases from J; bases unmatched to any gene: 4. This CDR3 region has 14 residues. CDR3 sequence reads: CASKRLAGGYEQFF. The CDR3, as DNA: TGTGCCAGCAAAAGACTAGCGGGAGGGTATGAGCAGTTCTTC.

This clonotype was picked up many times. The chain uses TRBV4-1 and TRBJ1-5, with a tentative D call TRBD1 (5 bases). Germline CDR1 MGHRA, CDR2 YSYEKL. V was shortened by 3 bases and J by 0 bases, with 9 bases between the two germline ends. CDR3 size: 15 residues. The CDR3 DNA sequence: TGCGCCAGCAGCCAGGGACGGTATAGCAATCAGCCCCAGCATTTT. The encoded protein is CASSQGRYSNQPQHF.